The present TCR beta chain was sequenced within a study of cytomegalovirus exposure and HLA in healthy donors. Study results and caveats: Common viral pathogens (according to a later analysis) appeared linked to several of the most significant clusters.

Remarks on this clone: Its antigen remains unidentified.

The PCR contained 60 Vbeta and 13 Jbeta primers. Clones were sequenced by immunoSEQ multiplex PCR, and TCRdb holds only the in-frame ones, with some missing. The sample contains 250,000 to 350,000 clones, about nine tenths of which appear only once. V gave up 3 bases and J gave up 0 bases, with 15 bases separating them. CDR1 and CDR2 from the germline V gene are MNHEY and SMNVEV (reference sequence). The CDR3 has 17 residues. Despite likely unrecorded immune exposures, the donors were nominally healthy at the time of sampling. Sequencing was performed on PBMCs. The TCR was taken from a man in his forties or fifties in good health and CMV-seropositive. J is TRBJ2-1 and V is TRBV27; perhaps TRBD2 as D (6 bases). CDR3 amino acids: CASSFPEGRSSYNEQFF. CDR3 bases: TGTGCCAGCAGTTTCCCGGAGGGCCGGAGCTCCTACAATGAGCAGTTCTTC.